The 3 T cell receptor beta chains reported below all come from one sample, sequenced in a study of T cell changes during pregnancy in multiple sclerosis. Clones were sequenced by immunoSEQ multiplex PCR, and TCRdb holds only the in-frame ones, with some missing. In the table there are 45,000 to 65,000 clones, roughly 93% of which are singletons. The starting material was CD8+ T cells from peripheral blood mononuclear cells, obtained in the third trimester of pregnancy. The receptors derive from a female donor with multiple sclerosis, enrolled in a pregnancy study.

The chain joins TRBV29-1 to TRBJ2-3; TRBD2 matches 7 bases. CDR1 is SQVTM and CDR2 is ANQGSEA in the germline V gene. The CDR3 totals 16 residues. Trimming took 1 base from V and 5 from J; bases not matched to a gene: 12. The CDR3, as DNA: TGCAGCGTTGAAGTTCTAGCGGATCCCCGCAGAGATACGCAGTATTTT. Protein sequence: CSVEVLADPRRDTQYF.

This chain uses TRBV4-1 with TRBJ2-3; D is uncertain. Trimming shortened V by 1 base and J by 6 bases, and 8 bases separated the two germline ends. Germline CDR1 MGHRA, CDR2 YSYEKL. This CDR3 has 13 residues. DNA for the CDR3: TGCGCCAGCAGCCAAGTAGGAGCTGATACGCAGTATTTT. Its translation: CASSQVGADTQYF.

The CDR3 spells CASPRGQETNTEAFF. In nucleotides, the CDR3 is TGTGCCAGCCCTAGGGGACAGGAAACGAACACTGAAGCTTTCTTT. The chain carries TRBV5-6 and TRBJ1-1; 8 bases agree with TRBD1. Germline V gene data show CDR1 as SGHDT and CDR2 as YYEEEE. This CDR3 is 15 amino acids long. V trimming: 7 bases; J trimming: 1 base; junction bases outside the gene matches: 9.